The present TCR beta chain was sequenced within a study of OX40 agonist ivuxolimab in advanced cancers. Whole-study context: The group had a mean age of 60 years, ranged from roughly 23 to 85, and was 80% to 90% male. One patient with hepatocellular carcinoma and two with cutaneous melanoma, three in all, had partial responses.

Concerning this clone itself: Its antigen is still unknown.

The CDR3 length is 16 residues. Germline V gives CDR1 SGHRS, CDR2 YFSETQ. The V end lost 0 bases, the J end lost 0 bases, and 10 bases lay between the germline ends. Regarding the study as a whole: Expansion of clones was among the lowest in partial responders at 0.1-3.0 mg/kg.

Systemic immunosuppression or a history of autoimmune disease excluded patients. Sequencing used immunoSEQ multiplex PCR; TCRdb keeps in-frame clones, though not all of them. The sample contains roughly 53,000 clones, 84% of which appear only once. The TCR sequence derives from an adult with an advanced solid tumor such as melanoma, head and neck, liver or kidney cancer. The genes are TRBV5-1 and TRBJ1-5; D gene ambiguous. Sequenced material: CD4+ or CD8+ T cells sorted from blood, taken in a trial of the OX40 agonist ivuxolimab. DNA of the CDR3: TGCGCCAGCAGCTTGGGGTCAGGTGGTAGCAATCAGCCCCAGCATTTT. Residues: CASSLGSGGSNQPQHF.